One sample yielded the 30 T cell receptor beta chains listed below, sequenced in a study of T cell responses to AZD1222 COVID-19 vaccine (dated by TCRdb to about 2021). Interpreted using the paper, the time point label stands for: baseline before first vaccination. Library method: the immunoSEQ multiplex PCR assay. Here the immuneACCESS table is served through TCRdb, limited to in-frame sequences with V and J called. Missing clones are a known gap in these copies; in checked studies unresolved V genes cover under half, and the rest lacks a known reason. Counted in this sample were 100,000 to 150,000 clones; more than 75% of them appeared once. 8% to 13% of the sample is taken by the ten largest. The sample was peripheral blood, taken on day 0 of AZD1222 vaccination. The receptors come from an adult in good health.

The chain carries TRBV9 and TRBJ2-3; 13 bases agree with TRBD2. CDR3 size: 19 residues. With 2 bases clipped from V and 3 bases from J, the junction kept 12 bases outside the gene matches. The germline CDR1 and CDR2 sequences are SGDLS and YYNGEE. CDR3 amino acids: CASSVHGTSGGAITDTQYF. The CDR3 DNA is TGTGCCAGCAGCGTCCATGGCACTAGCGGGGGGGCCATTACAGATACGCAGTATTTT. Supplemented by reference TRBV9 and TRBJ2-3, the full variable domain reads DSGVTQTPKHLITATGQRVTLRCSPRSGDLSVYWYQQSLDQGLQFLIQYYNGEERAKGNILERFSAQQFPDLHSELNLSSLELGDSALYFCASSVHGTSGGAITDTQYFGPGTRLTVL.

A word on this clone: The sample carries other DNA sequences with the same CDR3. The chain recombines TRBV19 with TRBJ1-3, with unresolved D. This CDR3 spans 14 amino acids. The germline V and J ends were trimmed by 2 bases and 4 bases, with 9 bases remaining between them. Germline loops: CDR1 LNHDA, CDR2 SQIVND (reference sequence). The DNA of the CDR3 is TGTGCCAGTAGTATAAGAGGTACCGGAAACACCATATATTTT. It translates to CASSIRGTGNTIYF.

V usage is TRBV5-1 and J usage is TRBJ2-1; D not certain. The germline V gene encodes CDR1 SGHRS and CDR2 YFSETQ. The CDR3 is made up of 17 amino acids. V was clipped by 2 bases and J by 3 bases, with 18 bases between them. DNA for the CDR3: TGCGCCAGCAGCTTTAAAGTTCAGACCCACCTCTACAATGAGCAGTTCTTC. It specifies CASSFKVQTHLYNEQFF.

This chain connects TRBV5-1 to TRBJ1-6; a possible D gene is TRBD1 (6 bases). Trimming shortened V by 4 bases and J by 5 bases, and 10 bases separated the two germline ends. Germline CDR1 SGHRS, CDR2 YFSETQ. The CDR3 consists of 14 residues. CDR3 in amino acids: CASSEQGDNSPLHF. The CDR3 DNA is TGCGCCAGCAGCGAACAGGGAGATAATTCACCCCTCCACTTT.

This rearrangement joins TRBV12-3 or TRBV12-4 to TRBJ2-1, with D unclear. The CDR3 loop spans 13 amino acids. V was cut by 6 bases and J by 5 bases, with 11 bases left in between. The CDR3 protein is CASSRTRDNEQFF. The CDR3 region has the DNA TGTGCCAGCAGCCGTACAAGAGACAATGAGCAGTTCTTC.

This chain links TRBV5-6 with TRBJ2-2, with D tentatively TRBD1 (5 bases). The CDR3 contains 14 residues. Trimming left V 0 bases short and J 3 bases short, with 6 bases between. Germline-derived CDR1 and CDR2 are SGHDT and YYEEEE. CDR3: CASSLGQHTGELFF. For the CDR3, the DNA is TGTGCCAGCAGCTTGGGACAGCACACCGGGGAGCTGTTTTTT.

This chain uses TRBV28 with TRBJ2-7, with no clear D. The germline CDR1 and CDR2 sequences are MDHEN and SYDVKM. The CDR3 is 14 residues long. The V end lost 6 bases, the J end lost 4 bases, and 16 bases lay between the germline ends. CDR3 DNA sequence: TGTGCCAGCAGCGAAAATGGTGGTGTGTACGAGCAGTACTTC. This translates into CASSENGGVYEQYF.

The chain is built from TRBV9 and TRBJ2-3; the D gene is possibly TRBD2 (6 bases). Trimming pared 0 bases from V and 2 bases from J, leaving 10 bases between. The CDR3 spans 15 residues. Germline loops: CDR1 SGDLS, CDR2 YYNGEE. In DNA, the CDR3 is TGTGCCAGCAGCGTAGTAGCGGCGGACACAGATACGCAGTATTTT. It specifies CASSVVAADTDTQYF.

The gene calls are TRBV5-4 and TRBJ1-1, with a possible D match to TRBD1 (6 bases). V was clipped by 0 bases and J by 3 bases, with 15 bases between them. The CDR3 has 16 residues. Germline values: CDR1 SGHNT, CDR2 YYREEE (reference sequence). DNA for the CDR3: TGTGCCAGCAGCTTGGTCGGAGGGGGGAAGGACACTGAAGCTTTCTTT. Encoded protein: CASSLVGGGKDTEAFF.

The CDR3 here is CASSDPDRAGGYTF. Written as DNA, the CDR3 is TGTGCCAGCAGTGACCCAGACAGGGCGGGGGGCTACACCTTC. J is TRBJ1-2 and V is TRBV2; 7 bases agree with TRBD1. CDR3 length: 14 amino acids. Trimming took 3 bases from V and 8 from J; bases not matched to a gene: 9. The V gene's germline CDR1 is SNHLY and CDR2 FYNNEI.

The chain employs TRBV7-8 and TRBJ2-5; D gene unclear. Deletions cut 1 base from V and 5 bases from J, with 11 bases between. The CDR3 length is 14 residues. The germline gives CDR1 SGHVS, CDR2 FQNEAQ. The DNA for the CDR3 is TGTGCCAGCAGCTTAGGAAGGGTTCGGGAGACCCAGTACTTC. It codes for CASSLGRVRETQYF.

There are a few counts of this clone. This sequence joins TRBV30 and TRBJ1-6, with 8 bases identical to TRBD1. The CDR3 is 16 amino acids. V was clipped by 1 base and J by 7 bases; unmatched bases: 9. Per germline, CDR1 GTSNPN and CDR2 SVGIG (reference sequence). The CDR3 DNA follows: TGTGCCTGGAGTGAGCCCCAGGGGGCAAGAAATTCACCCCTCCACTTT. Translating gives CAWSEPQGARNSPLHF.

In this sample, this clone turned up once. The chain combines TRBV6-5 with TRBJ2-3; possibly TRBD1 for D (6 bases). CDR3 length equals 15 residues. CDR1 is MNHEY, CDR2 SVGAGI, per germline. With 6 bases removed from V and 0 bases from J, the gap between germline ends came to 13 bases. CDR3 loop: CASSPRQASTDTQYF. The CDR3 nucleotides are TGTGCCAGCAGCCCACGACAGGCCAGCACAGATACGCAGTATTTT.

The chain links TRBV10-3 to TRBJ1-1; TRBD1 might be the D (5 bases). The V gene's germline CDR1 is ENHRY and CDR2 SYGVKD. The V end was cut by 6 bases, the J end by 1 base, with 12 bases between. The CDR3 runs 14 residues. The CDR3 sequence is CAIRPGGRNTEAFF. CDR3 DNA sequence: TGTGCCATCAGGCCGGGGGGACGGAACACTGAAGCTTTCTTT.

The rearrangement joins TRBV5-1 to TRBJ2-5; D call uncertain. Trimming took off 2 bases at V and 3 bases at J, with 5 bases between the two ends. Germline CDR1 SGHRS, CDR2 YFSETQ. The CDR3 is made up of 12 amino acids. This chain's CDR3 is CASSLTEETQYF. The CDR3 coding sequence is TGCGCCAGCAGCTTAACCGAAGAGACCCAGTACTTC. Together with reference TRBV5-1 and TRBJ2-5, the CDR3 gives the full variable domain: KAGVTQTPRYLIKTRGQQVTLSCSPISGHRSVSWYQQTPGQGLQFLFEYFSETQRNKGNFPGRFSGRQFSNSRSEMNVSTLELGDSALYLCASSLTEETQYFGPGTRLLVL.

Comment on this clone: The junction shows a germline mismatch at one end, possibly a read error. The chain couples TRBV6-5 to TRBJ2-7, with 9 bases aligning to TRBD2. The CDR3 sequence is 15 residues long. Germline V gene lookup returns CDR1 MNHEY and CDR2 SVGAGI. The CDR3 region is CASSDMGLASSEQYF. CDR3 bases: TGTGCCAGCAGCGATATGGGACTAGCATCCTCCGAGCAGTACTTC.

This rearrangement joins TRBV9 to TRBJ1-6; TRBD1 aligns across 9 bases. Germline CDR1 is SGDLS and CDR2 is YYNGEE. V lost 3 bases to trimming and J lost 4 bases; unmatched junction nucleotides: 5. There are 16 residues in the CDR3. CDR3: CASSETGGGYNSPLHF. The DNA of the CDR3 is TGTGCCAGCAGCGAAACAGGGGGCGGATATAATTCACCCCTCCACTTT.

The V gene is TRBV25-1, the J gene TRBJ2-3, with 7 bases fitting TRBD1. After removal of 6 bases from V and 5 bases from J, the junction contained 8 bases not matched to a gene. Germline V gene data show CDR1 as MGHDK and CDR2 as SYGVNS. This CDR3 comprises 14 residues. CDR3 residues: CASSRRGPQDTQYF. The CDR3 DNA reads as TGTGCCAGCAGCCGTAGGGGGCCCCAAGATACGCAGTATTTT.

V usage is TRBV11-3 and J usage is TRBJ2-7; TRBD1 aligns across 9 bases. The CDR3 length is 15 residues. The germline gives CDR1 SGHNT, CDR2 YENEEA. V lost 10 bases and J lost 5; bases outside the gene matches: 15. DNA of the CDR3: TGTGCCACCCTCACATCCCCGGGACAGGGAAACGAGCAGTACTTC. Protein product: CATLTSPGQGNEQYF.

This clone was observed once. The chain links TRBV25-1 to TRBJ2-1; TRBD1 or TRBD2 may be the D gene (6 bases each). The V gene's germline CDR1 is MGHDK and CDR2 SYGVNS. Trimming stripped 8 bases from V and 7 bases from J, with 24 bases between. The CDR3 contains 16 residues. Here the CDR3 DNA reads TGTGCCAGCCGCGCGACCGCCGGAGGGGGTGGGAATGAGCAGTTCTTC. Translation gives CASRATAGGGGNEQFF.

The chain is built from TRBV2 and TRBJ1-2, with 9 bases identical to TRBD1. Germline V gene lookup returns CDR1 SNHLY and CDR2 FYNNEI. The V and J ends lost 7 bases and 8 bases, in that order; junction bases with no gene match: 8. The CDR3 covers 13 residues. CDR3 bases: TGTGCCAGCACCGAGGGACAGGGCGAGGGCTACACCTTC. Amino acid sequence: CASTEGQGEGYTF.

The chain recombines TRBV19 with TRBJ1-3; D is ambiguous. The CDR3 sequence is 15 residues long. Trimming cost V 3 bases and J 0 bases, with 9 bases left between them. The germline V gene has CDR1 LNHDA and CDR2 SQIVND (reference sequence). As DNA, the CDR3 is TGTGCCAGTAGTATCGGCTGGGACTCTGGAAACACCATATATTTT. This encodes CASSIGWDSGNTIYF. Combining the CDR3 with reference TRBV19 and TRBJ1-3 gives the whole variable domain DGGITQSPKYLFRKEGQNVTLSCEQNLNHDAMYWYRQDPGQGLRLIYYSQIVNDFQKGDIAEGYSVSREKKESFPLTVTSAQKNPTAFYLCASSIGWDSGNTIYFGEGSWLTVV.

The gene calls are TRBV10-3 and TRBJ2-1; 9 bases are shared with TRBD2. The CDR3 extends over 16 amino acids. Losses at the gene ends were 6 bases for V and 3 bases for J; bases not matched to a gene: 9. The germline CDR1 and CDR2 sequences are ENHRY and SYGVKD. CDR3 bases: TGTGCCATCAGAGGGTCACAAGCGGGAGGCTACAATGAGCAGTTCTTC. This translates into CAIRGSQAGGYNEQFF.

The chain links TRBV7-2 to TRBJ2-1; 9 bases agree with TRBD2. With V trimmed by 5 bases and J by 0 bases, 5 bases remained unmatched. Germline V gene sequence: CDR1 SGHTA, CDR2 FQGNSA. CDR3 length equals 16 residues. The CDR3 nucleotides read TGTGCCAGCAGCCGGGGACTAGCTAGCTCCTACAATGAGCAGTTCTTC. Encoded protein: CASSRGLASSYNEQFF.

The V call is TRBV18, the J call TRBJ2-2; tentative D call: TRBD1 (5 bases). Germline V CDR1 and CDR2: KGHSH, LQKENI. This CDR3 is built from 15 residues. V lost 2 bases and J lost 0, with 7 bases in between. The CDR3 DNA reads TGTGCCAGCTCACCAGCCAGGGCGAACACCGGGGAGCTGTTTTTT. Protein sequence: CASSPARANTGELFF.

This chain connects TRBV5-1 to TRBJ2-5, with TRBD1 matching over 7 bases. Trimming took 4 bases from V and 2 from J; bases not matched to a gene: 8. Germline CDR1 and CDR2: SGHRS and YFSETQ. This CDR3 spans 15 amino acids. CDR3 protein: CASSLLGTVQETQYF. CDR3 nucleotide sequence: TGCGCCAGCAGCCTCCTAGGGACAGTTCAAGAGACCCAGTACTTC. The entire variable domain, with the rest obtained from reference TRBV5-1 and TRBJ2-5, is as follows: KAGVTQTPRYLIKTRGQQVTLSCSPISGHRSVSWYQQTPGQGLQFLFEYFSETQRNKGNFPGRFSGRQFSNSRSEMNVSTLELGDSALYLCASSLLGTVQETQYFGPGTRLLVL.

V and J are TRBV27 and TRBJ2-6; D uncertain. From germline, CDR1 is MNHEY and CDR2 SMNVEV (reference sequence). This CDR3 comprises 13 residues. V was shortened by 3 bases and J by 2 bases, with 2 bases between the two germline ends. CDR3 DNA: TGTGCCAGCAGTTTCCCTGGGGCCAACGTCCTGACTTTC. Translated: CASSFPGANVLTF.

This clone has a handful of counts. V gene TRBV9 combines with J gene TRBJ1-3; D ambiguous. Germline lookup yields CDR1 SGDLS and CDR2 YYNGEE. This CDR3 comprises 16 residues. The ends were cut back, 0 bases at V and 0 bases at J, with 10 bases in the middle. CDR3 coding DNA: TGTGCCAGCAGCGTAGCACCGCGAGTCTCTGGAAACACCATATATTTT. Protein: CASSVAPRVSGNTIYF.

The chain recombines TRBV19 with TRBJ2-7, with D perhaps given as TRBD1 or TRBD2 (5 bases each). This CDR3 region has 13 residues. V was shortened by 2 bases and J by 6 bases, with 11 bases between the two germline ends. Looked up from germline, CDR1 is LNHDA and CDR2 is SQIVND (reference sequence). CDR3 nucleotide sequence: TGTGCCAGTAGTATAAGGGACCCAGGCGAGCAGTACTTC. Its protein is CASSIRDPGEQYF.

This clone was counted a single time. This chain links TRBV19 with TRBJ2-2; maybe TRBD1 (5 bases). Germline values: CDR1 LNHDA, CDR2 SQIVND (reference sequence). CDR3 size: 14 residues. Trimming took 4 bases from V and 6 from J, leaving 12 bases between them. For the CDR3, the DNA is TGTGCCAGTAGTACTTCAGGGTCCCCCGGGGAGCTGTTTTTT. It codes for CASSTSGSPGELFF.